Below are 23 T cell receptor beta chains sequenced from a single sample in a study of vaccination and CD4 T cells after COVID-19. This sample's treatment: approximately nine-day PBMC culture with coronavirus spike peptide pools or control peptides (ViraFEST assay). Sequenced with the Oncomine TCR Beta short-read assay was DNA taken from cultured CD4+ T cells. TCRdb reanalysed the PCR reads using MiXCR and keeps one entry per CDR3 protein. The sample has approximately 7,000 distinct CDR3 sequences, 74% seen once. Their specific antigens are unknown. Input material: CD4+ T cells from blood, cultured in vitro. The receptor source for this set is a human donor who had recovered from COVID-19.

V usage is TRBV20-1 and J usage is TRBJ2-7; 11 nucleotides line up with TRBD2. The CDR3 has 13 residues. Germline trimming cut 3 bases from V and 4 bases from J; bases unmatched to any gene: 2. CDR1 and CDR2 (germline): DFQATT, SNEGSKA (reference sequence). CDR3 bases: TGCAGTGCTAGGGCTAGCGGGAGGTACGAGCAGTACTTC. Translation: CSARASGRYEQYF.

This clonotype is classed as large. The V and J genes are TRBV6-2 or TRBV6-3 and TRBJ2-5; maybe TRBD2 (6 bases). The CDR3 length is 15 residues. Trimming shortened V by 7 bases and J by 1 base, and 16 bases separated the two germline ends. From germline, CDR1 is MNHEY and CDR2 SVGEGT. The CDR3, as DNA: TGTGCCAGCATCCGGGACTCGGGGCCCCAAGAGACCCAGTACTTC. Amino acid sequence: CASIRDSGPQETQYF.

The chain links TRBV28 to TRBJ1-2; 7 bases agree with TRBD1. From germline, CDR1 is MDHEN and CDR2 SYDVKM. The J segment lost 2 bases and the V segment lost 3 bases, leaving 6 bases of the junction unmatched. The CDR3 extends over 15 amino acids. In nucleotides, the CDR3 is TGTGCCAGCAGTTTGATGGACAGGAAGAACTATGGCTACACCTTC. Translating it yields CASSLMDRKNYGYTF.

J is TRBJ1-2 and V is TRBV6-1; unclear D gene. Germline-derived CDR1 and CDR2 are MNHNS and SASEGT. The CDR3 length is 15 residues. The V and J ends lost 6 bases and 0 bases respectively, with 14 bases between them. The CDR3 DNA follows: TGTGCCAGCAGCCAACGGACCGATGCTAACTATGGCTACACCTTC. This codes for CASSQRTDANYGYTF.

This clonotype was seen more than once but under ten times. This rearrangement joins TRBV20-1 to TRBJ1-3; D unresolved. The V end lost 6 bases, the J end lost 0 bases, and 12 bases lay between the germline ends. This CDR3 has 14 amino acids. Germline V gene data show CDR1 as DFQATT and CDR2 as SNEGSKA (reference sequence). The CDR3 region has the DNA TGCAGTGCCGCACTACCTTACTCTGGAAACACCATATATTTT. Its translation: CSAALPYSGNTIYF.

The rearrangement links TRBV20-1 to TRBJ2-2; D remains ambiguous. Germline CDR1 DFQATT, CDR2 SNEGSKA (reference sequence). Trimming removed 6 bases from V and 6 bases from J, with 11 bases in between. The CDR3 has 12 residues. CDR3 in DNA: TGCAGTGCCGCCAAAGGATCCGGGGAGCTGTTTTTT. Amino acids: CSAAKGSGELFF.

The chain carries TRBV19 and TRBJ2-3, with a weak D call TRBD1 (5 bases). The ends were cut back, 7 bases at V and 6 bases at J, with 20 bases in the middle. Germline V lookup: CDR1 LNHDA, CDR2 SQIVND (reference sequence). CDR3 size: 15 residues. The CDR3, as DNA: TGTGCCAGTAAGGGGATGGGATCCGAGGTCGATACGCAGTATTTT. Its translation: CASKGMGSEVDTQYF.

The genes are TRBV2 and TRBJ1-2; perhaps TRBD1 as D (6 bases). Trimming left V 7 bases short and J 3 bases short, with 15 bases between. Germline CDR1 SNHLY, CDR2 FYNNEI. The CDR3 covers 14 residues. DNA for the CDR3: TGTGCCAGCACTAAGACAGGAGGCGACTATGGCTACACCTTC. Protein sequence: CASTKTGGDYGYTF.

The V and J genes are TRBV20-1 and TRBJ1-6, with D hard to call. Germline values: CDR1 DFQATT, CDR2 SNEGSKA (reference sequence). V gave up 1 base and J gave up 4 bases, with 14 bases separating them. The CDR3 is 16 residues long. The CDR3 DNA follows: TGCAGTGCTAGAGTATTTGGTGCAGCTTATAATTCACCCCTCCACTTT. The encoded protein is CSARVFGAAYNSPLHF.

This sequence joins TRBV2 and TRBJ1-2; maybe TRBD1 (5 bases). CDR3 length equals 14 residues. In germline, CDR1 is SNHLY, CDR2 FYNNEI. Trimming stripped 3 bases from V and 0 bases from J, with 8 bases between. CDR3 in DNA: TGTGCCAGCAGTGAGGGGCAGCCTAACTATGGCTACACCTTC. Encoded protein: CASSEGQPNYGYTF.

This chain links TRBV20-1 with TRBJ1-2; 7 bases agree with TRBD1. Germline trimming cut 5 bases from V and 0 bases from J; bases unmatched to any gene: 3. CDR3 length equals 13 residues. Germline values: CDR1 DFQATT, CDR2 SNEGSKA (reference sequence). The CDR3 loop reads CSASQGANYGYTF. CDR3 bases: TGCAGTGCTTCGCAGGGGGCTAACTATGGCTACACCTTC.

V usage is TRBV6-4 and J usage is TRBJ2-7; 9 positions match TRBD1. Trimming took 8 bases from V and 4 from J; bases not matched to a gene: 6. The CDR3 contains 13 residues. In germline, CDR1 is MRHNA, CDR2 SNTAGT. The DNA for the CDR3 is TGTGCCAGCTTTTACGGGACAGGGTACGAGCAGTACTTC. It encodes CASFYGTGYEQYF.

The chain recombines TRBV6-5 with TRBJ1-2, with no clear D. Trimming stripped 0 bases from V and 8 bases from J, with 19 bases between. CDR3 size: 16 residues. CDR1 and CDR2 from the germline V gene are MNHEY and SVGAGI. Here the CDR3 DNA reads TGTGCCAGCAGTTACTCGAGAGACCATCTACCCATGGGCTACACCTTC. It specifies CASSYSRDHLPMGYTF.

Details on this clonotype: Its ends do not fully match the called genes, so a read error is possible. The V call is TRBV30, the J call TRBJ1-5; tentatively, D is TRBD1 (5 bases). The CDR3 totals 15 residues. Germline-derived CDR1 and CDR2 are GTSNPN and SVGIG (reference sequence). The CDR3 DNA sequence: TGTGCATGGAGTAGGGGTATAGAAGGCAATCAGCCCCAGCATTTT. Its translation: CAWSRGIEGNQPQHF.

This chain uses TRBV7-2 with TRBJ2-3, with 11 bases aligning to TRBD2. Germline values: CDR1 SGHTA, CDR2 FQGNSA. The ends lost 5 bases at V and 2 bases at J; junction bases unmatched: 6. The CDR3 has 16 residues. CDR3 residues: CASSASGGYFTDTQYF. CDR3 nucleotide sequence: TGTGCCAGCAGCGCTAGCGGGGGGTACTTCACAGATACGCAGTATTTT.

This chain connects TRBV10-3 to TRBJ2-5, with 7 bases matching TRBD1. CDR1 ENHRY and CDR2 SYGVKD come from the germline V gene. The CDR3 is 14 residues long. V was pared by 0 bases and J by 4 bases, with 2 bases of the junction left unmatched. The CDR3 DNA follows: TGTGCCATCAGTGAGTCGACAGGGATAGAGACCCAGTACTTC. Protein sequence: CAISESTGIETQYF.

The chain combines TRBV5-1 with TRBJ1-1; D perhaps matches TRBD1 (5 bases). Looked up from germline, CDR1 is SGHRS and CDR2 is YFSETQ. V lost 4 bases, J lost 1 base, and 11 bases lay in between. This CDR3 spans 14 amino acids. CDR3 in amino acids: CASSPTTANTEAFF. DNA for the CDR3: TGCGCCAGCAGCCCGACGACAGCGAACACTGAAGCTTTCTTT.

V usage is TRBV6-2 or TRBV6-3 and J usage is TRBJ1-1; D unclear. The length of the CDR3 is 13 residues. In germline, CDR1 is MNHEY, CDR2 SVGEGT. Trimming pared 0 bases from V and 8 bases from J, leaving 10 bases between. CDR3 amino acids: CASSYSSSWEAFF. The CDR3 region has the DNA TGTGCCAGCAGTTACTCGTCCTCTTGGGAAGCTTTCTTT.

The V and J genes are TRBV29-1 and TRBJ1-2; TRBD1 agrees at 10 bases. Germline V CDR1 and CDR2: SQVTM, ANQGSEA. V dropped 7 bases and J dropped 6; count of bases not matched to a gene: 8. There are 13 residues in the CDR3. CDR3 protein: CSDRDRGGDGYTF. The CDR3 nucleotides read TGCAGCGACAGGGACAGGGGAGGGGATGGCTACACCTTC.

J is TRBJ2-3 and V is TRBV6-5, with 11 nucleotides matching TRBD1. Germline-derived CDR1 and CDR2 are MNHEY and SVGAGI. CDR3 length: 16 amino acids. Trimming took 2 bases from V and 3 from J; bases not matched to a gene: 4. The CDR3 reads CASSYHRDRGTDTQYF. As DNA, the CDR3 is TGTGCCAGCAGTTACCATCGGGACAGGGGGACAGATACGCAGTATTTT.

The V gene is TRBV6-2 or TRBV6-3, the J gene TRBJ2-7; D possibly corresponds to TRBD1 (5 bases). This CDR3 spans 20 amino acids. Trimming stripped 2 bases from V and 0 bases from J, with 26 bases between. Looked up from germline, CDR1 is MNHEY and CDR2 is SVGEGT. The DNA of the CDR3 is TGTGCCAGCAGTTACCTCCCCGCAGGGTTTTTGGGCACCGTCTCCTACGAGCAGTACTTC. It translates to CASSYLPAGFLGTVSYEQYF.

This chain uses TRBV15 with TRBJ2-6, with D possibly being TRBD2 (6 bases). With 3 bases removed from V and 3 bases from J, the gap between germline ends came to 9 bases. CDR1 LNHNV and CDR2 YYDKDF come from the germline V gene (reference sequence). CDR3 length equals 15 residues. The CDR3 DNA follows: TGTGCCACCAGCAGCGCGGGGAGTGGGGCCAACGTCCTGACTTTC. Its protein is CATSSAGSGANVLTF.

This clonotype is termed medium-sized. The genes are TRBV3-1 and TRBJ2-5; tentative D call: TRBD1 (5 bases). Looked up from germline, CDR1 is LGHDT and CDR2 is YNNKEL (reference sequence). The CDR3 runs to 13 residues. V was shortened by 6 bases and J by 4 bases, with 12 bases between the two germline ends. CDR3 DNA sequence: TGTGCCAGCAGGTCCAGGGTCGGAGAGACCCAGTACTTC. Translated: CASRSRVGETQYF.